The 6 T cell receptor beta chains reported below all come from one sample, sequenced in a study of blood T cell repertoires in COVID-19. Produced via immunoSEQ multiplex PCR; TCRdb's table is partial and in-frame only. The sample has roughly 260,000 clones; nearly 90% are singletons. Material: peripheral blood. The receptor source for this set is a middle-aged woman who had recovered from COVID-19.

This clone was detected only a few times. The V call is TRBV6-5, the J call TRBJ2-3, with 12 bases that match TRBD2. CDR3 size: 16 residues. Per germline, CDR1 MNHEY and CDR2 SVGAGI. With 4 bases clipped from V and 5 bases from J, the junction kept 7 bases outside the gene matches. The DNA for the CDR3 is TGTGCCAGCAGTTCGGCTAGCGGGGGGGCCGTAGATACGCAGTATTTT. Its translation is CASSSASGGAVDTQYF.

The V gene is TRBV18, the J gene TRBJ2-4, with 7 bases identical to TRBD2. CDR3 length equals 15 residues. J lost 6 bases, V lost 0 bases, and 5 bases had no gene match. The germline gives CDR1 KGHSH, CDR2 LQKENI. The CDR3 reads CASSPPSGVGNIQYF. Here the CDR3 DNA reads TGTGCCAGCTCACCACCGAGCGGGGTGGGAAACATTCAGTACTTC.

The chain couples TRBV6-2 or TRBV6-3 to TRBJ1-5; no clear D. The CDR3 extends over 16 amino acids. Germline values: CDR1 MNHEY, CDR2 SVGEGT. V was clipped by 2 bases and J by 0 bases, with 11 bases between them. The CDR3: CASSYPDTYSNQPQHF. The CDR3 nucleotides are TGTGCCAGCAGTTACCCTGACACGTATAGCAATCAGCCCCAGCATTTT.

The chain combines TRBV6-9 with TRBJ1-2; D is possibly TRBD1 (5 bases). Germline V CDR1 and CDR2: MNHGY, SVAAGI. This CDR3 is built from 15 residues. V gave up 9 bases and J gave up 4 bases, with 21 bases separating them. CDR3 in DNA: TGTGCCAGAACAGGTGATCCCCTCATCCCCTATGGCTACACCTTC. It specifies CARTGDPLIPYGYTF.

This sequence joins TRBV24-1 and TRBJ2-3; D is ambiguous. This CDR3 contains 16 residues. Germline assignment: CDR1 KGHDR and CDR2 SFDVKD. V lost 1 base and J lost 6, with 16 bases in between. CDR3 loop: CATSDFYGRRRDTQYF. CDR3 DNA: TGTGCCACCAGTGATTTCTACGGCAGGCGTCGGGATACGCAGTATTTT.

The CDR3 loop is CASSQAGGVGYGYTF. CDR3 nucleotide sequence: TGTGCCAGCAGCCAAGCGGGAGGGGTTGGTTATGGCTACACCTTC. The V gene is TRBV4-2, the J gene TRBJ1-2, with D possibly TRBD1 on 5 matching bases. V was shortened by 1 base and J by 5 bases, with 14 bases between the two germline ends. Germline loops: CDR1 LGHNA, CDR2 YNFKEQ. The CDR3 consists of 15 residues.